This T cell receptor (beta chain) emerged from a study of blood T cell repertoires in COVID-19. In the study overall: The United States, Italy and Spain were the sources of the acute and convalescent COVID-19 samples.

This clone was observed once. Here immunoSEQ multiplex PCR was the method, and the copy in TCRdb shows in-frame clones only, minus some. The sample holds some 300,000 clones, roughly 86% seen once. Sequences were obtained from peripheral blood. The receptor was isolated from a man aged 70 or older with acute or convalescent COVID-19.

The CDR3 DNA is TGTGCCAGCAGCACAAACAGGGACACTGAAGCTTTCTTT. It specifies CASSTNRDTEAFF. The chain uses TRBV7-2 and TRBJ1-1; D is possibly TRBD1 (6 bases). Trimming took 5 bases from V and 3 from J, leaving 10 bases between them. The CDR3 extends over 13 amino acids. The germline V gene encodes CDR1 SGHTA and CDR2 FQGNSA.